The rows below give T cell receptor beta chains drawn from one sample of a study of blood T cell repertoires in COVID-19. Profiling relied on immunoSEQ multiplex PCR, and the TCRdb table lists in-frame clones only, not all of them. The sample holds about 150,000 clones, more than 85% seen once. Material for sequencing was peripheral blood. Source of these receptors: a man between 60 and 75 years old with COVID-19, enrolled during active disease. Both conserved end residues are part of each CDR3. The D gene is left open where the match is weak. A clone size is listed for some rows: how often the clone was seen (once, few, many), or a class if it is expanded.

d_gene	abundance	j_gene	v_gene	len	CDR3aa	CDR3nt
TRBD1	-	TRBJ1-2	TRBV12-3/TRBV12-4	13	CASTRDSQYGYTF	TGTGCCAGCACCAGGGACAGCCAGTATGGCTACACCTTC
-	-	TRBJ2-7	TRBV6-5	13	CASSYGHYYEQYF	TGTGCCAGCAGTTACGGACACTACTACGAGCAGTACTTC
-	-	TRBJ1-1	TRBV9	16	CASSPRTDYMNTEAFF	TGTGCCAGCAGCCCCCGGACAGACTACATGAACACTGAAGCTTTCTTT
-	-	TRBJ1-2	TRBV5-6	16	CASSLPHGSLDYGYTF	TGTGCCAGCAGCCTCCCCCACGGGTCCTTAGACTATGGCTACACCTTC
-	-	TRBJ2-1	TRBV11-3	12	CASSPTAGEQFF	TGTGCCAGCAGCCCCACAGCCGGTGAGCAGTTCTTC
-	-	TRBJ1-1	TRBV30	13	CAWRDFMNTEAFF	TGTGCCTGGAGGGACTTTATGAACACTGAAGCTTTCTTT
TRBD2	-	TRBJ2-7	TRBV30	13	CAWSLAGGSGQYF	TGTGCCTGGAGTCTAGCGGGAGGGTCGGGCCAGTACTTC
TRBD1	once	TRBJ1-3	TRBV29-1	14	CSVWGRFQGDTIYF	TGCAGCGTTTGGGGCCGCTTTCAGGGGGACACCATATATTTT
TRBD1	-	TRBJ1-1	TRBV7-9	14	CASSSRDRAPEAFF	TGTGCCAGCAGCTCCCGGGACAGGGCACCTGAAGCTTTCTTT
-	-	TRBJ2-7	TRBV11-2	13	CASSIYQGIWQYF	TGTGCCAGCAGTATCTATCAGGGTATCTGGCAGTACTTC
TRBD1	-	TRBJ1-1	TRBV5-5	16	CASSRDRGSTNTEAFF	TGTGCCAGCAGCCGGGACAGGGGTTCGACGAACACTGAAGCTTTCTTT
-	once	TRBJ1-1	TRBV6-6	14	CASSYGPANTEAFF	TGTGCCAGCAGTTACGGGCCAGCGAACACTGAAGCTTTCTTT